What follows describes a single TCR beta chain. V lost 7 bases and J 2 bases, leaving 15 bases between the germline ends. This CDR3 has 13 residues. From germline, CDR1 is SQVTM and CDR2 ANQGSEA. The data derive from a study of PD-L1 blockade in urothelial cancer. In the study overall: Every 3 weeks, patients received intravenous atezolizumab 1,200 mg, beginning 2014. Blood was subjected to analysis at 3 weeks (second dose) and 6 weeks following treatment start.

TCR analog templates of synthetic origin were spiked into each PCR. Some clones are missing from TCRdb's copy, which holds only in-frame ones; the method was immunoSEQ multiplex PCR. The table includes about 36,000 clones, approximately 84% detected once. Noted time point: peripheral blood 6 weeks after treatment start. Patients in the study were battling locally advanced or metastatic urothelial carcinoma. This clonotype originated in a man in his forties with urothelial cancer. The starting material was PBMCs, obtained around atezolizumab (anti-PD-L1) treatment. This rearrangement joins TRBV29-1 to TRBJ2-7; D is perhaps TRBD2 (6 bases). CDR3 DNA: TGCAGCGCCCTCCTGGACTATCCCTACGAGCAGTACTTC. It yields the protein CSALLDYPYEQYF.